Below, one T cell receptor beta chain is given with its context. This sample was included in a study of cytomegalovirus exposure and HLA in healthy donors. CDR1 LNHDA and CDR2 SQIVND come from the germline V gene (reference sequence). V lost 1 base and J 5 bases, leaving 5 bases between the germline ends. The CDR3 has 12 residues. The PCR had 60 Vbeta and 13 Jbeta primers. Produced via immunoSEQ multiplex PCR; TCRdb's table is partial and in-frame only. The sample carries 140,000 or so clones, around 65% recorded once. The sequenced sample consisted of PBMCs. The V gene is TRBV19, the J gene TRBJ2-5; D gene unclear. This clonotype was obtained from a male donor in good health and CMV-seronegative. The CDR3 DNA sequence: TGTGCCAGTAGTATAGGTATCGAGACCCAGTACTTC. Its translation: CASSIGIETQYF.